A selection of T cell receptor beta chains follows, all from one sample in a study of response to subunit inactivated influenza vaccine. A single record per CDR3 protein comes from TCRdb applying MiXCR to the RT-PCR reads. Among around 570,000 distinct CDR3 sequences, about 11% were seen once, and the ten largest hold 9.5% to 12%. In addition, the sample was reused for a study of T cells expressing NK-cell markers.

This sample comprised PBMCs from blood, obtained on the day of vaccination. The receptors come from a man aged 50-60 years who received an inactivated influenza vaccine. Both conserved end residues are part of each CDR3. D genes are given only for firm matches. The size entry is marked missing in some rows and otherwise reads once, few, many or a size class.

len,v_gene,d_gene,j_gene,abundance,CDR3nt,CDR3aa
13,TRBV20-1,NA,TRBJ2-3,many,TGCAGTTATCTAATGCGCGGGGTAAATACGCAGTATTTT,CSYLMRGVNTQYF
15,TRBV11-1,NA,TRBJ2-7,NA,TGTGCCAGCAGCTTAAGGTGGGGGCCTTCCTACGAGCAGTACTTC,CASSLRWGPSYEQYF
14,TRBV20-1,NA,TRBJ1-6,few,TGCAGTGCTAGAAGTCAGAGACCCTATTCACCCCTCCACTTT,CSARSQRPYSPLHF
15,TRBV12-3/TRBV12-4,NA,TRBJ2-2,few,TGTGCCAGCGGCCGGGACCCAACTTACACCGGGGAGCTGTTTTTT,CASGRDPTYTGELFF
15,TRBV27,NA,TRBJ1-4,NA,TGTGCCAGCAGTATAATCCCCCAGGGTGCTGAAAAACTGTTTTTT,CASSIIPQGAEKLFF
16,TRBV11-2,TRBD1,TRBJ2-2,NA,TGTGCCAGCAGCCGAACCGGGACAGGGGGCATCGGGGAGCTGTTTTTT,CASSRTGTGGIGELFF
18,TRBV7-2,TRBD2,TRBJ2-3,few,TGTGCCAGCAGCTTAGCGGCTTTGACTAGCGGAGCCACAGATACGCAGTATTTT,CASSLAALTSGATDTQYF
13,TRBV29-1,TRBD2,TRBJ2-1,many,TGCAGCGTTGACGGCGGGAGTTTATATGAGCAGTTCTTC,CSVDGGSLYEQFF
14,TRBV5-1,TRBD2,TRBJ2-1,many,TGCGCCAGCAGCTTGTATTGGGGGGGGAATGAGCAGTTCTTC,CASSLYWGGNEQFF
13,TRBV6-2/TRBV6-3,NA,TRBJ2-4,few,TGTGCCAGCAGCATAGCAGCCAAAAACATTCAGTACTTC,CASSIAAKNIQYF
19,TRBV28,NA,TRBJ2-1,few,TGTGCCAGCAGTCCGCGAGCCGGGACCTCATCGGGGTCCTACAATGAGCAGTTCTTC,CASSPRAGTSSGSYNEQFF
13,TRBV20-1,TRBD2,TRBJ2-7,few,TGCAGTGCAGAGACTAGCGGCTCCTACGAGCAGTACTTC,CSAETSGSYEQYF
14,TRBV5-1,NA,TRBJ2-2,NA,TGCGCCAGCAGCTGGGACACGGACACCGGGGAGCTGTTTTTT,CASSWDTDTGELFF
15,TRBV5-6,NA,TRBJ2-2,NA,TGTGCCAGCAGCGTCGGACTGGGGACGATCGGGGAGCTGTTTTTT,CASSVGLGTIGELFF
18,TRBV6-1,TRBD1,TRBJ2-1,NA,TGTGCCAGCAGAAGGGGACAGAGCGAGTTTGGTTCCTACAATGAGCAGTTCTTC,CASRRGQSEFGSYNEQFF
15,TRBV4-2,TRBD2,TRBJ2-7,few,TGTGCCAGCAGCCGGACTAGCGGGAGGGCCTACGAGCAGTACTTC,CASSRTSGRAYEQYF
13,TRBV5-1,NA,TRBJ2-7,few,TGCGCCAGCAGTGAGTACGCTAGCTACGAGCAGTACTTC,CASSEYASYEQYF
15,TRBV6-5,TRBD2,TRBJ2-7,NA,TGTGCCAGCAGTTTTAGCGGGAGTAGATCCTACGAGCAGTACTTC,CASSFSGSRSYEQYF
15,TRBV6-1,NA,TRBJ2-1,NA,TGTGCCAGCTCTTATAGGACGGCTTCCTACAATGAGCAGTTCTTC,CASSYRTASYNEQFF
13,TRBV7-9,NA,TRBJ2-3,NA,TGTGCCAGCAGCTTTGGGGGCTTCGATACGCAGTATTTT,CASSFGGFDTQYF
11,TRBV12-3/TRBV12-4,NA,TRBJ2-2,NA,TGTGCCAGCAGTTTAAAGGGGGAGCTGTTTTTT,CASSLKGELFF
14,TRBV18,NA,TRBJ1-5,NA,TGTGCCAGCTCACCACAAGGTCTCAATCAGCCCCAGCATTTT,CASSPQGLNQPQHF
19,TRBV3-1,NA,TRBJ2-4,few,TGTGCCAGCAGCCAAGATCTAAGTGGAGGCGGCCTAGCCAAAAACATTCAGTACTTC,CASSQDLSGGGLAKNIQYF
15,TRBV5-1,NA,TRBJ2-7,NA,TGCGCCAGCAGCGGTGCAGGGAACTACTCCTACGAGCAGTACTTC,CASSGAGNYSYEQYF
14,TRBV29-1,NA,TRBJ2-7,few,TGCAGCGTTGAGTTGTCAGCAAGCTCCTACGAGCAGTACTTC,CSVELSASSYEQYF
15,TRBV12-3/TRBV12-4,TRBD2,TRBJ2-5,many,TGTGCCAGCAGTCCCGGGCGGGGGGTCGGGAAGACCCAGTACTTC,CASSPGRGVGKTQYF
15,TRBV14,TRBD1,TRBJ2-5,few,TGTGCCAGCCCCAAAGGGACAGAAAATCAAGAGACCCAGTACTTC,CASPKGTENQETQYF
17,TRBV18,TRBD2,TRBJ2-5,few,TGTGCCAGCTCACCACCCAGACTAGCGGGGAGGCAAGAGACCCAGTACTTC,CASSPPRLAGRQETQYF
14,TRBV5-6,NA,TRBJ2-7,NA,TGTGCCAGCAGCTTTTTGGATCGGGGGAACGAGCAGTACTTC,CASSFLDRGNEQYF
15,TRBV6-2/TRBV6-3,TRBD2,TRBJ2-5,few,TGTGCCAGCACCCCAGCCCCGGGACTAGCCGAGACCCAGTACTTC,CASTPAPGLAETQYF
12,TRBV2,TRBD1,TRBJ2-7,once,TGTGCCAGCTGGGACAGTCCCTACGAGCAGTACTTC,CASWDSPYEQYF
16,TRBV10-3,NA,TRBJ1-6,few,TGTGCCATCAGAGTACAGGGACACAACACTAATTCACCCCTCCACTTT,CAIRVQGHNTNSPLHF
16,TRBV15,TRBD2,TRBJ2-1,few,TGTGCCACCAGCCGGGACTACAGCGGGGCCTACAATGAGCAGTTCTTC,CATSRDYSGAYNEQFF
14,TRBV5-1,NA,TRBJ1-1,NA,TGCGCCAGCAGCTTGGAGGCAGCGAACACTGAAGCTTTCTTT,CASSLEAANTEAFF
15,TRBV7-8,NA,TRBJ2-4,few,TGTGCCAGCAGCTCACTGCGGCTAGCCAAAAACATTCAGTACTTC,CASSSLRLAKNIQYF
17,TRBV18,TRBD2,TRBJ2-5,NA,TGTGCCAGCTCACCACCAGGTCCGGGACTAGACTTAGAGACCCAGTACTTC,CASSPPGPGLDLETQYF
15,TRBV7-2,TRBD1,TRBJ1-1,few,TGTGCCAGCAGCTTTAGGGGGCGAGAGAGCACTGAAGCTTTCTTT,CASSFRGRESTEAFF
15,TRBV7-9,NA,TRBJ2-1,NA,TGTGCCAGCAGCTTAGCCCAGAGCTCCTACAATGAGCAGTTCTTC,CASSLAQSSYNEQFF
13,TRBV10-3,TRBD1,TRBJ2-5,few,TGTGCCATCAGTGGACAGGGGGACGAGACCCAGTACTTC,CAISGQGDETQYF
16,TRBV7-2,NA,TRBJ2-3,once,TGTGCCAGCAGCCCTCCCCGCCCTGCTAGCACAGATACGCAGTATTTT,CASSPPRPASTDTQYF
14,TRBV15,NA,TRBJ2-1,few,TGTGCCACCGGGGACCTCGAGGGTTACAATGAGCAGTTCTTC,CATGDLEGYNEQFF
11,TRBV13,NA,TRBJ2-6,NA,TGTGCCAGCGCAATAGCCAACGTCCTGACTTTC,CASAIANVLTF
12,TRBV20-1,NA,TRBJ2-5,many,TGCAGTGTCCCGTGGGGACCTGAGACCCAGTACTTC,CSVPWGPETQYF
13,TRBV4-2,TRBD1,TRBJ2-7,many,TGTGCCAGCAGCCAACGGGACAGGGACGAGCAGTACTTC,CASSQRDRDEQYF
16,TRBV11-2,TRBD2,TRBJ2-1,NA,TGTGCCAGCAGCAATCGCACTAGCGGTTCCTACAATGAGCAGTTCTTC,CASSNRTSGSYNEQFF
17,TRBV7-6,NA,TRBJ2-5,few,TGTGCCAGCAGCTTAGCGCTGGTCGACAGCCGACAAGAGACCCAGTACTTC,CASSLALVDSRQETQYF